What follows are 17 T cell receptor beta chains derived from one specimen sequenced in a study of blood T cell repertoires in COVID-19. Libraries were prepared by immunoSEQ multiplex PCR; TCRdb keeps only in-frame clonotypes and omits some of them. Among some 75,000 clones listed, around 89% were seen once. The sequenced sample consisted of peripheral blood. The receptors derive from a man aged 60 to 69 with acute or convalescent COVID-19.

This clone was detected only once. J is TRBJ2-3 and V is TRBV15; TRBD2 matches at 7 bases. J was trimmed by 5 bases and V by 4 bases; bases with no gene match: 9. Germline CDR1 reads LNHNV; CDR2 reads YYDKDF (reference sequence). The CDR3 is 15 amino acids. CDR3 loop: CATSMRAGTLDTQYF. The CDR3, as DNA: TGTGCCACCAGCATGCGAGCGGGAACCCTAGATACGCAGTATTTT.

The chain is built from TRBV14 and TRBJ1-4; D might be TRBD1 (5 bases). In germline, CDR1 is SGHDN, CDR2 FVKESK. This CDR3 spans 16 amino acids. Deletions cut 3 bases from V and 0 bases from J, with 11 bases between. The CDR3 coding sequence is TGTGCCAGCAGCCACCTCGACAGAGCAACTAATGAAAAACTGTTTTTT. This gives the protein CASSHLDRATNEKLFF.

The V gene is TRBV23-1, the J gene TRBJ2-1; 8 nucleotides agree with TRBD2. TRBV23-1 is given ORF status, its function remaining uncertain. Losses at the gene ends were 11 bases for V and 2 bases for J; bases not matched to a gene: 8. This CDR3 region has 14 residues. CDR3: CAFTRGGTYNEQFF. The CDR3 DNA follows: TGCGCCTTTACCCGGGGGGGGACCTACAATGAGCAGTTCTTC.

The J gene is TRBJ2-2, the V gene TRBV10-3, with 11 positions matching TRBD2. After removal of 10 bases from V and 3 bases from J, the junction contained 4 bases not matched to a gene. The germline V gene has CDR1 ENHRY and CDR2 SYGVKD. The CDR3 totals 14 residues. The CDR3 coding sequence is TGTGCCACTAAACTAGCGGGGGACACCGGGGAGCTGTTTTTT. It translates to CATKLAGDTGELFF.

The chain couples TRBV7-9 to TRBJ2-7, with 7 bases fitting TRBD1. Germline V gene data show CDR1 as SEHNR and CDR2 as FQNEAQ (reference sequence). Trimming at V came to 7 bases and at J to 4 bases, leaving 7 bases not matched to a gene. The CDR3 length is 13 residues. In nucleotides, the CDR3 is TGTGCCAGCACCTTCCGGGACAGTTACGAGCAGTACTTC. Its translation: CASTFRDSYEQYF.

The J gene is TRBJ1-6, the V gene TRBV5-6; D not certain. V lost 0 bases and J lost 6, with 13 bases in between. The CDR3 sequence is 16 residues long. Germline-derived CDR1 and CDR2 are SGHDT and YYEEEE. The CDR3 protein is CASSLAREPLNSPLHF. DNA for the CDR3: TGTGCCAGCAGCTTGGCAAGAGAGCCTCTTAATTCACCCCTCCACTTT.

The chain recombines TRBV19 with TRBJ2-1, with D possibly matching TRBD2 (5 bases). Germline values: CDR1 LNHDA, CDR2 SQIVND (reference sequence). V shed 6 bases and J shed 4 bases, with 13 bases lying between them. The CDR3 spans 14 residues. The DNA of the CDR3 is TGTGCCAGTAGCACCGAGGGCGTGTACAATGAGCAGTTCTTC. It specifies CASSTEGVYNEQFF.

The rearrangement uses TRBV19 and TRBJ1-1, with D perhaps TRBD1 (5 bases). CDR1 is LNHDA, CDR2 SQIVND, per germline (reference sequence). The CDR3 has 14 amino acids. V was clipped by 6 bases and J by 1 base, with 12 bases between them. CDR3 coding DNA: TGTGCCAGTAGCTTGGGCCAGGGGAACACTGAAGCTTTCTTT. Translating gives CASSLGQGNTEAFF.

The chain carries TRBV12-3 or TRBV12-4 and TRBJ1-1; D possibly corresponds to TRBD1 (6 bases). The length of the CDR3 is 13 residues. Deletions cut 4 bases from V and 3 bases from J, with 9 bases between. The CDR3 here is CASSYRVDTEAFF. CDR3 DNA: TGTGCCAGCAGTTACAGGGTGGACACTGAAGCTTTCTTT.

The rearrangement joins TRBV5-1 to TRBJ2-3; 13 bases are shared with TRBD2. In germline, CDR1 is SGHRS, CDR2 YFSETQ. V shed 4 bases, J shed 2 bases, and the junction held 10 bases outside the gene matches. This CDR3 region has 18 residues. Here the CDR3 reads CASSPPGTSGVPTDTQYF. CDR3 DNA: TGCGCCAGCAGCCCCCCCGGGACTAGCGGGGTGCCCACAGATACGCAGTATTTT.

This clone was counted once. The chain employs TRBV5-1 and TRBJ1-2; 10 bases fit TRBD1. Germline-derived CDR1 and CDR2 are SGHRS and YFSETQ. The CDR3 is made up of 15 amino acids. V trimming: 2 bases; J trimming: 4 bases; junction bases outside the gene matches: 5. CDR3 amino acids: CASSLGDRGGYGYTF. The CDR3 DNA follows: TGCGCCAGCAGCTTAGGGGACAGGGGAGGCTATGGCTACACCTTC.

V and J are TRBV27 and TRBJ2-3, with a tentative D call TRBD2 (6 bases). The V end was cut by 6 bases, the J end by 3 bases, with 16 bases between. Germline V gene data show CDR1 as MNHEY and CDR2 as SMNVEV (reference sequence). The CDR3 totals 15 residues. CDR3 protein: CASSGRDWGTDTQYF. CDR3 bases: TGTGCCAGCAGCGGCCGGGACTGGGGGACAGATACGCAGTATTTT.

As DNA, the CDR3 is TGTGCCAGCAGTCTTAATAGCGGGGCTATCCAAGAGACCCAGTACTTC. Its translation: CASSLNSGAIQETQYF. V gene TRBV28 combines with J gene TRBJ2-5; 8 nucleotides align to TRBD2. The CDR3 is 16 residues long. Germline V gene lookup returns CDR1 MDHEN and CDR2 SYDVKM. V trimming: 5 bases; J trimming: 1 base; junction bases outside the gene matches: 9.

The genes are TRBV7-9 and TRBJ1-1; a possible D gene is TRBD1 (6 bases). Germline V lookup: CDR1 SEHNR, CDR2 FQNEAQ (reference sequence). The ends were cut back, 5 bases at V and 5 bases at J, with 15 bases in the middle. The length of the CDR3 is 14 residues. For the CDR3, the DNA is TGTGCCAGCAGCCGTTCCGAGAGGGGGACTGAAGCTTTCTTT. Protein: CASSRSERGTEAFF.

The CDR3 protein is CASSGQDRYNEQFF. CDR3 sequence (DNA): TGTGCCAGCTCAGGACAGGACCGATACAATGAGCAGTTCTTC. The rearrangement joins TRBV18 to TRBJ2-1; 7 bases map to TRBD1. The ends lost 5 bases at V and 4 bases at J; junction bases unmatched: 5. This CDR3 region has 14 residues. Germline V gene lookup returns CDR1 KGHSH and CDR2 LQKENI.

This chain connects TRBV5-1 to TRBJ1-4; D possibly corresponds to TRBD1 (6 bases). The CDR3 contains 15 residues. V was clipped by 2 bases and J by 8 bases, with 16 bases between them. Per germline, CDR1 SGHRS and CDR2 YFSETQ. The CDR3 here is CASSLNRAAEEKLFF. The CDR3 DNA is TGCGCCAGCAGCTTAAACAGGGCCGCGGAAGAAAAACTGTTTTTT.

The chain carries TRBV29-1 and TRBJ2-7, with 7 bases identical to TRBD1. Per germline, CDR1 SQVTM and CDR2 ANQGSEA. The CDR3 contains 13 residues. Trimming took 5 bases from V and 4 from J; bases not matched to a gene: 8. Here the CDR3 DNA reads TGCAGCGTTCAAAAGAAACAGGGGTACGAGCAGTACTTC. Amino acids: CSVQKKQGYEQYF.